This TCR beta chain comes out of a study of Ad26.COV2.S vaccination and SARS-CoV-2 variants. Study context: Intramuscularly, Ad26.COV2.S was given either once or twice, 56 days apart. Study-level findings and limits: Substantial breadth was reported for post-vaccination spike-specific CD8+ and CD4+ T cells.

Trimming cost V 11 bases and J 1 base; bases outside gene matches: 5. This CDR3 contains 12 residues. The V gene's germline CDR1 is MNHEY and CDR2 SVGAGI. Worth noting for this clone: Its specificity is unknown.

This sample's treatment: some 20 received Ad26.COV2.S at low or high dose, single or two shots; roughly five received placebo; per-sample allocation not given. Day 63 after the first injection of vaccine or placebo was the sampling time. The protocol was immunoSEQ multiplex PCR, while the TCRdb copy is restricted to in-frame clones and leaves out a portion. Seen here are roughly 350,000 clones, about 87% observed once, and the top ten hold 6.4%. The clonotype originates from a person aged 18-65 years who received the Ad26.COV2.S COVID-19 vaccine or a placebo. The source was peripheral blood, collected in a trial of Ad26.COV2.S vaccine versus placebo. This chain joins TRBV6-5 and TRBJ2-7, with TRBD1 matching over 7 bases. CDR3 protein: CACTGQSYEQYF. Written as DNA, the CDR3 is TGTGCCTGCACGGGACAGTCCTACGAGCAGTACTTC.